This T cell receptor (beta chain) came from a study of blood T cell repertoires in COVID-19. Study background: The United States, Italy and Spain were the sources of the acute and convalescent COVID-19 samples. The analysed material was cDNA or gDNA that came from T cells, B-cell-depleted T cells, or PBMCs.

Original methodology: It was from reference gene primer amplification that nucleated cell counts were estimated. Produced via immunoSEQ multiplex PCR; TCRdb's table is partial and in-frame only. The V and J calls and clone size were taken over from that table, and D and trimming were inferred from the DNA. The data hold under 350,000 clones, with 80% to 90% observed a single time. Germline CDR1 reads SEHNR; CDR2 reads FQNEAQ (reference sequence). There are 13 residues in the CDR3. Deletions cut 5 bases from V and 8 bases from J, with 15 bases between. This clonotype originated in a woman between 65 and 79 years old with acute or convalescent COVID-19. The chain carries TRBV7-9 and TRBJ1-2; no reliable D call. The sample taken for sequencing was peripheral blood. The CDR3 spells CASSPRFEGGYTF. The DNA for the CDR3 is TGTGCCAGCAGCCCCCGTTTTGAGGGCGGCTACACCTTC.